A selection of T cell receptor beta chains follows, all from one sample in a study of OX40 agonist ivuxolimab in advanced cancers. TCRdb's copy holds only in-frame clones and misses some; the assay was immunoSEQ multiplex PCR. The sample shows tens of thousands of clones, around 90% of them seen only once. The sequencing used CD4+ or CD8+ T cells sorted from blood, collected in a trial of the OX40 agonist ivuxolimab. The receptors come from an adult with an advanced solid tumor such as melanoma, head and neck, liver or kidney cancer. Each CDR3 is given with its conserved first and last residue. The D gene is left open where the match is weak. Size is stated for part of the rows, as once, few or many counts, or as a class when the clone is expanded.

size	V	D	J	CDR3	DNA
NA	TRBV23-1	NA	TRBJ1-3	CASSQWLSAGVSSGNTIYF	TGCGCCAGCAGTCAATGGTTGTCAGCTGGGGTAAGTTCTGGAAACACCATATATTTT
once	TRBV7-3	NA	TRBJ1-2	CASSLRVEDGYTF	TGTGCCAGCAGCTTAAGAGTGGAGGATGGCTACACCTTC
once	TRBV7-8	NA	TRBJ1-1	CASSLRRVNTEAFF	TGTGCCAGCAGCTTACGCAGGGTTAACACTGAAGCTTTCTTT
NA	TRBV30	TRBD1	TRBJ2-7	CAWSLGTGDYEQYF	TGTGCCTGGAGCTTAGGGACAGGGGACTACGAGCAGTACTTC
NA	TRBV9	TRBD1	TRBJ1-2	CASSPGGANYGYTF	TGTGCCAGCAGCCCAGGGGGCGCAAACTATGGCTACACCTTC
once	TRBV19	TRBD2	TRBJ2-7	CASSTGGYEQYF	TGTGCCAGTAGTACCGGGGGGTACGAGCAGTACTTC
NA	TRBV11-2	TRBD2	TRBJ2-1	CASSLGTSGGPDYNEQFF	TGTGCCAGCAGCTTGGGGACTAGCGGGGGGCCTGACTACAATGAGCAGTTCTTC
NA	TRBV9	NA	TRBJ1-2	CASSVGGAGNGYTF	TGTGCCAGCAGCGTAGGGGGGGCAGGAAATGGCTACACCTTC
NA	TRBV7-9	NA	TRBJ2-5	CASSLKGVQETQYF	TGTGCCAGCAGCTTAAAGGGGGTCCAAGAGACCCAGTACTTC
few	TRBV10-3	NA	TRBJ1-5	CASSEEGRARYQPQHF	TGTGCCAGCAGTGAAGAAGGCAGGGCTCGGTATCAGCCCCAGCATTTT
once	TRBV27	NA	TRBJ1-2	CASSFALGAPIPIYGYTF	TGTGCCAGCAGTTTTGCGTTGGGGGCACCCATCCCAATCTATGGCTACACCTTC
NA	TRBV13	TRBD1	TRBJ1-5	CASSLTGRQPQHF	TGTGCCAGCAGCTTGACAGGGAGACAGCCCCAGCATTTT
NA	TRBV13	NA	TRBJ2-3	CASSLLDGTDTQYF	TGTGCCAGCAGCCTCCTCGACGGCACAGATACGCAGTATTTT
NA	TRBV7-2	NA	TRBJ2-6	CASSADSGSGANVLTF	TGTGCCAGCAGCGCCGACAGTGGGTCAGGGGCCAACGTCCTGACTTTC
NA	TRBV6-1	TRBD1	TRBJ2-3	CASIRQGADTQYF	TGTGCCAGCATCAGACAGGGGGCAGATACGCAGTATTTT
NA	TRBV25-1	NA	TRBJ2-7	CASSLEGREQYF	TGTGCCAGCAGCTTAGAAGGGAGGGAGCAGTACTTC
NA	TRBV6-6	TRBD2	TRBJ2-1	CASSPGGASSYNEQFF	TGTGCCAGCAGCCCGGGAGGCGCCAGCTCCTACAATGAGCAGTTCTTC
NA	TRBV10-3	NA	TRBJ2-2	CAISESGLFAGELFF	TGTGCCATCAGTGAGTCAGGACTGTTCGCCGGGGAGCTGTTTTTT
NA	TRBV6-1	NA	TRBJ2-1	CASSEAEVRAGNEQFF	TGTGCCAGCAGTGAAGCGGAAGTGAGGGCTGGCAATGAGCAGTTCTTC
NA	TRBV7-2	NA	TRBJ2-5	CASSLAVEETQYF	TGTGCCAGCAGCTTAGCGGTGGAAGAGACCCAGTACTTC
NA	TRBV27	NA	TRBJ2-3	CASSLYTSTDTQYF	TGTGCCAGCAGTTTATATACTAGCACAGATACGCAGTATTTT
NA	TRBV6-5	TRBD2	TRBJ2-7	CASTPLAGELYEQYF	TGTGCCAGCACCCCACTAGCGGGGGAGCTCTACGAGCAGTACTTC
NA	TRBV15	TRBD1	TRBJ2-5	CATSSNRGGGETQYF	TGTGCCACCAGCAGCAACAGGGGTGGAGGTGAGACCCAGTACTTC
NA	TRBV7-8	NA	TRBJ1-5	CASSLGGGKGNQPQHF	TGTGCCAGCAGCTTAGGGGGAGGGAAGGGCAATCAGCCCCAGCATTTT
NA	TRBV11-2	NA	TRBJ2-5	CASSLGETQYF	TGTGCCAGCAGCCTAGGGGAGACCCAGTACTTC
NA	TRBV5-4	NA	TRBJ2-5	CASSTLPGHQETQYF	TGTGCCAGCAGCACACTACCGGGACATCAAGAGACCCAGTACTTC
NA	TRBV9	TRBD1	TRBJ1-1	CASSHRDRGYMNTEAFF	TGTGCCAGCAGCCACCGGGACAGGGGCTACATGAACACTGAAGCTTTCTTT
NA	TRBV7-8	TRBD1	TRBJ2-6	CASSLQGAGLPGANVLTF	TGTGCCAGCAGCTTACAGGGGGCGGGGTTGCCTGGGGCCAACGTCCTGACTTTC
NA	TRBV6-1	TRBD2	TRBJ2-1	CASSEGGGFGEQFF	TGTGCCAGCAGTGAGGGCGGGGGGTTTGGTGAGCAGTTCTTC
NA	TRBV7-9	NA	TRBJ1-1	CASSFGQGEAFF	TGTGCCAGCAGCTTCGGGCAGGGGGAAGCTTTCTTT
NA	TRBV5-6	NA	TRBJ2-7	CASSQDGYEQYF	TGTGCCAGCAGCCAGGACGGGTACGAGCAGTACTTC
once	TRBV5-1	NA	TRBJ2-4	CASSQTELGAKNIQYF	TGCGCCAGCAGCCAGACAGAATTGGGGGCCAAAAACATTCAGTACTTC
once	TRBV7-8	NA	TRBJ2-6	CASSLGTSSSGANVLTF	TGTGCCAGCAGCTTAGGGACCTCAAGCTCTGGGGCCAACGTCCTGACTTTC
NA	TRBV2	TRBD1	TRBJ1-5	CASSTYLDRGDQPQHF	TGTGCCAGCAGCACATACTTAGACAGGGGCGATCAGCCCCAGCATTTT
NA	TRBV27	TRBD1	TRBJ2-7	CASSLDRAGDEQYF	TGTGCCAGCAGTTTGGACAGGGCTGGGGACGAGCAGTACTTC
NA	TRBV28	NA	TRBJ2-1	CASSLSQSYNEQFF	TGTGCCAGCAGTTTGAGCCAATCCTACAATGAGCAGTTCTTC
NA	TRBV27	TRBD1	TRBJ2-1	CASSWGDRVNNEQFF	TGTGCCAGCAGTTGGGGGGACAGGGTAAACAATGAGCAGTTCTTC
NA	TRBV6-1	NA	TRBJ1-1	CASSDWDPVGTEAFF	TGTGCCAGCAGTGATTGGGACCCGGTGGGTACTGAAGCTTTCTTT
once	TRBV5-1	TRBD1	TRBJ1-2	CASSAGQGSDGYTF	TGCGCCAGCAGCGCGGGACAGGGAAGTGATGGCTACACCTTC
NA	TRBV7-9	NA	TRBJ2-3	CASTPLSNTDTQYF	TGTGCCAGCACCCCGCTTTCGAACACAGATACGCAGTATTTT
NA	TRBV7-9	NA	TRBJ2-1	CASSLGGLKDEQFF	TGTGCCAGCAGCTTAGGTGGATTGAAGGATGAGCAGTTCTTC
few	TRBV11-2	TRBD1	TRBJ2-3	CASSEEWTGATDTQYF	TGTGCCAGCAGCGAAGAATGGACAGGGGCCACAGATACGCAGTATTTT
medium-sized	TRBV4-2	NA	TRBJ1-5	CASSQEQGYGNQPQHF	TGTGCCAGCAGCCAAGAACAGGGATACGGCAATCAGCCCCAGCATTTT
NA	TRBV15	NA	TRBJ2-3	CATSPYSSDTQYF	TGTGCCACCAGCCCCTACAGCTCAGATACGCAGTATTTT
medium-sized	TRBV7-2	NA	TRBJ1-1	CASSYDPNTEAFF	TGTGCCAGCAGCTACGACCCGAACACTGAAGCTTTCTTT
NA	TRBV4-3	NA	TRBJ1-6	CASSQDRLGNSPLHF	TGCGCCAGCAGCCAAGATCGGCTGGGAAATTCACCCCTCCACTTT
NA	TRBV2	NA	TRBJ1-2	CASSEWSEPNYGYTF	TGTGCCAGCAGTGAGTGGTCAGAGCCTAACTATGGCTACACCTTC
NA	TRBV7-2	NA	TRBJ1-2	CASSLELTVNYGYTF	TGTGCCAGCAGCTTAGAATTGACAGTTAACTATGGCTACACCTTC
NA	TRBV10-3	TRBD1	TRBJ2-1	CAISDADRGSREEQFF	TGTGCCATCAGTGACGCGGACAGGGGCTCCCGGGAAGAGCAGTTCTTC
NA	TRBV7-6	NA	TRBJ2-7	CASSLGPGAGYEQYF	TGTGCCAGCAGCTTAGGTCCGGGGGCGGGATACGAGCAGTACTTC
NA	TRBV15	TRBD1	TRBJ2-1	CATSRGPTGQGAVDEQFF	TGTGCCACCAGCAGAGGTCCCACGGGACAGGGAGCGGTCGATGAGCAGTTCTTC